The present entry profiles one TCR beta chain with its context. This clonotype was seen more than once but under ten times. No cognate antigen has been identified for it. One base away there is no much larger clone; base qualities are not given. The sample's treatment or condition label, in plain terms: allogeneic hematopoietic cell transplantation with graft depleted of TCRalphabeta T cells and CD19 B cells. The transplant recipients were children given TCRalphabeta/CD19-depleted allogeneic hematopoietic cell grafts. Receptors were amplified or captured by PCR. Sequencing instrument: Illumina HiSeq 2500. TCR library preparation used molecular barcoding, with unique molecular identifiers applied to normalize quantification of the TCRbeta repertoire. TCRdb cleaned the public reads at Q25 with fastp, built clones with MiXCR and kept in-frame beta chains. A single entry per CDR3 protein holds the most common genes and DNA from its merged rows. This sample comprises some 440,000 distinct CDR3 sequences, around 15% of them detected only once. Around 30% of the sample lies in the top ten.

These data come from a study of T-cell reconstitution after alpha-beta-depleted transplantation in children (dated by TCRdb to the mid-2010s). At the level of the whole study: The study quantitatively tracked T-cell immune reconstitution after TCRalphabeta/CD19-depleted allogeneic hematopoietic cell transplantation in children using TCR repertoire profiling. Summary of the overall study and its limitations: Hyperexpanded clone frequencies declined over subsequent months; after one year, T-cell counts and TCRbeta diversity were mostly attributed to newly produced T cells. The high TCRbeta diversity at day 60 in some patients was ascribed to recipient T cells and intrathymic progenitors that had survived conditioning. The apparently early alphabetaT-cell count recovery about two months after transplant was reportedly dependent on only several hundred rapidly expanded clones derived from non-depleted graft cells.

The specimen was PBMCs, mostly from graft donor cells, collected 360 days after TCRalphabeta/CD19-depleted stem cell transplant. The receptor's source is a boy in the first two years of life who had a stem cell transplant for Wiskott-Aldrich syndrome, so the T cells may come from the graft donor.

The CDR3 protein is CATRGKGQFF. The bases are TGTGCCACCAGAGGGAAAGGGCAGTTCTTC. The V and J genes are TRBV19 and TRBJ2-1; D gene: possibly TRBD2, on 5 matching bases. Sequences LNHDA (CDR1) and SQIVND (CDR2) are obtained from the germline V gene (reference sequence). V is shortened by 10 bases, J by 12 bases, and the region joining them spans 13 bases. The CDR3 holds 10 amino acids from the cysteine to the phenylalanine. Just the 30-base CDR3 DNA is kept, in frame starting at base 1.